The clone carrying this TCR beta chain occurred a few times. The ends lost 4 bases at V and 4 bases at J; junction bases unmatched: 8. Germline V gene lookup returns CDR1 SGDLS and CDR2 YYNGEE. The CDR3 length is 15 residues. Generated by immunoSEQ multiplex PCR, the TCRdb table keeps only in-frame clones and is missing some. Counted here are about 140,000 clones, approximately 83% occurring once; the ten biggest clones make up 1.5% to 2%. This specimen belongs to a study of blood T cell repertoires in COVID-19. V is TRBV9 and J is TRBJ1-5, with 7 bases fitting TRBD1. This clonotype was obtained from a human donor in a cohort sampled during active COVID-19. Sequenced sample: peripheral blood. The CDR3 DNA sequence: TGTGCCAGCAGCTCATACGGACAGGAAAATCAGCCCCAGCATTTT. As protein: CASSSYGQENQPQHF.